In its sample, the clone carrying this T cell receptor beta chain was seen once. Its antigen is unidentified. The data stem from a study of beta chain features in type 1 diabetes. About the study: The study found patients and healthy donors alike in age, gender and cell yields. Researchers looked at 107,917,701 sorted cells across all samples. Whole-study findings and limits: People with Type 1 diabetes carried modestly yet significantly shorter TCRB CDR3s in all four CD4+ subsets. Among patients, naive, central memory and Treg TCRB repertoires appeared more similar than among healthy donors.

Germline V CDR1 and CDR2: SEHNR, FQNEAQ (reference sequence). Trimming cost V 8 bases and J 2 bases, with 15 bases left between them. CDR3 length equals 14 residues. Sequenced material consisted of expressed TCRB transcripts (all of the isolated RNA was reverse transcribed). Repertoires were generated with immunoSEQ multiplex PCR, while TCRdb's copy carries only in-frame clones and drops some. The sample carries over 650,000 clones, 11% to 15% recorded once. The authors took one heparinised blood draw, averaging about 120 mL, from each donor. This clonotype originated in a man aged 18-30 years with type 1 diabetes. What was sequenced was naive CD4+ T cells from blood. This chain connects TRBV7-9 to TRBJ2-5, with D perhaps matching TRBD1 (6 bases). The chain's CDR3 is CASRGGTEQETQYF. The CDR3 bases are TGTGCCAGCCGAGGGGGTACCGAGCAAGAGACCCAGTACTTC.